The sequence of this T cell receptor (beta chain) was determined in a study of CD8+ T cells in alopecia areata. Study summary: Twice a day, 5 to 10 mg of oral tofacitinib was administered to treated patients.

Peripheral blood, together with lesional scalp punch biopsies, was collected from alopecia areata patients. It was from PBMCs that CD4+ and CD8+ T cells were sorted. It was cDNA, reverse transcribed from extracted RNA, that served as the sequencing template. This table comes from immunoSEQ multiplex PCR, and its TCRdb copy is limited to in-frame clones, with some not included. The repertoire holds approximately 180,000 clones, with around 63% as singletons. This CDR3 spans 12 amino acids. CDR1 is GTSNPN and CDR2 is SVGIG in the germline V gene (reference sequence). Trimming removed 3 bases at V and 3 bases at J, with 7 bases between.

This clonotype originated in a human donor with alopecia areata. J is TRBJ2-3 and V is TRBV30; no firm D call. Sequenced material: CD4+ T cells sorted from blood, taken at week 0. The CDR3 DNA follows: TGTGCCTGGAGCGAACAGACAGATACGCAGTATTTT. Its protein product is CAWSEQTDTQYF.